These 6 T cell receptor beta chains originate from one sample sequenced in a study of T-cell memory formation after mild COVID-19. TCRdb re-analysed the 5' RACE reads in MiXCR, keeping a single row per CDR3 protein. The sample contains roughly 190,000 distinct CDR3 sequences, 25% to 35% of which appear only once. Specimen: PBMCs or a T cell subset sorted from them (not recorded which). These receptors all come from an adult woman who had mild COVID-19 (a few samples of this study predate the infection). Cell type and time point are not known.

The chain has TRBV5-1 and TRBJ2-6, with TRBD1 identical over 8 bases. The CDR3 sequence is 18 residues long. Germline V gene data show CDR1 as SGHRS and CDR2 as YFSETQ. J lost 0 bases, V lost 5 bases, and 10 bases had no gene match. The CDR3 DNA reads TGCGCCAGCAGTCTCTTCGGACAGGGCGTCTCTGGGGCCAACGTCCTGACTTTC. Protein sequence: CASSLFGQGVSGANVLTF. Filled out from reference TRBV5-1 and TRBJ2-6, the complete variable domain reads KAGVTQTPRYLIKTRGQQVTLSCSPISGHRSVSWYQQTPGQGLQFLFEYFSETQRNKGNFPGRFSGRQFSNSRSEMNVSTLELGDSALYLCASSLFGQGVSGANVLTFGAGSRLTVL.

This clonotype was found a few times. The rearrangement joins TRBV5-1 to TRBJ2-1; D ambiguous. This CDR3 has 14 residues. Germline lookup yields CDR1 SGHRS and CDR2 YFSETQ. With 0 bases removed from V and 5 bases from J, the gap between germline ends came to 9 bases. CDR3 nucleotide sequence: TGCGCCAGCAGCTTGGCCGCCAGAAACAATGAGCAGTTCTTC. It is translated as CASSLAARNNEQFF.

The chain couples TRBV7-9 to TRBJ2-1; D is possibly TRBD2 (6 bases). Germline V gene sequence: CDR1 SEHNR, CDR2 FQNEAQ (reference sequence). This CDR3 comprises 13 residues. V was shortened by 5 bases and J by 6 bases, with 11 bases between the two germline ends. This CDR3 reads CASSSKAGNEQFF. Written as DNA, the CDR3 is TGTGCCAGCAGCAGCAAAGCGGGCAATGAGCAGTTCTTC.

The rearrangement links TRBV7-9 to TRBJ2-7; 7 bases map to TRBD2. The V and J ends lost 7 bases and 6 bases, in that order; junction bases with no gene match: 12. CDR3 length: 14 residues. Germline V gives CDR1 SEHNR, CDR2 FQNEAQ (reference sequence). DNA of the CDR3: TGTGCCAGCACCCCGTGGGAGGGGCCCAGCGAGCAGTACTTC. Amino acid sequence: CASTPWEGPSEQYF.

In its sample, this clonotype was seen a few times. The CDR3 bases are TGCAGTGCGGGACAGAACACCGGGGAGCTGTTTTTT. Its protein product is CSAGQNTGELFF. The J gene is TRBJ2-2, the V gene TRBV29-1; D tentatively fits TRBD1 or TRBD2 (6 bases each). CDR1 and CDR2 (germline): SQVTM, ANQGSEA. The CDR3 spans 12 residues.

The genes are TRBV20-1 and TRBJ1-1; 8 nucleotides match TRBD1. The V gene end was trimmed by 5 bases and the J gene end by 2 bases; junction bases not matched to a gene: 4. The CDR3 covers 13 residues. Per the germline V gene, CDR1 is DFQATT and CDR2 is SNEGSKA (reference sequence). CDR3 nucleotides: TGCAGTGCTCCTGGACAGGGAAACACTGAAGCTTTCTTT. Its translation: CSAPGQGNTEAFF.